Listed below are T cell receptor beta chains from one sample, sequenced in a study of Ad26.COV2.S vaccination and SARS-CoV-2 variants. Clones were sequenced by immunoSEQ multiplex PCR, and TCRdb holds only the in-frame ones, with some missing. The sample carries roughly 380,000 clones, 70% to 90% recorded once. The input for sequencing was peripheral blood, taken in a trial of Ad26.COV2.S vaccine versus placebo. These receptors all come from a person aged 18 to 65 who received the Ad26.COV2.S COVID-19 vaccine or a placebo. The CDR3 runs from the conserved cysteine through the conserved F or W. A D gene is named only where the DNA matches it firmly. Size is stated for part of the rows, as once, few or many counts, or as a class when the clone is expanded.

abundance	d_gene	v_gene	j_gene	CDR3nt	CDR3aa
NA	NA	TRBV15	TRBJ2-7	TGTGCCACCAGCAGACCCCGGGGAGCTAACCCCTACGAGCAGTACTTC	CATSRPRGANPYEQYF
NA	TRBD1	TRBV29-1	TRBJ2-7	TGCAGCGTCCTGACAGGGGCCTCCTACGAGCAGTACTTC	CSVLTGASYEQYF
NA	TRBD1	TRBV4-1	TRBJ1-4	TGCGCCAGCAGCCCCCTCTCACAGGGGAAGGATGAAAAACTGTTTTTT	CASSPLSQGKDEKLFF
few	NA	TRBV5-5	TRBJ2-7	TGTGCCACGAAACAGGGCCCCAATTATTACGAGCAGTACTTC	CATKQGPNYYEQYF
NA	NA	TRBV4-3	TRBJ1-2	TGCGCCAGCAGCCAAGGCAGGGGCTATGGCTACACCTTC	CASSQGRGYGYTF
NA	NA	TRBV7-2	TRBJ2-7	TGTGCCAGCAGCCTAAGGTCCTACGAGCAGTACTTC	CASSLRSYEQYF
NA	NA	TRBV5-1	TRBJ1-5	TGCGCCAGCAGCTTGGGGACATCTAGCAATCAGCCCCAGCATTTT	CASSLGTSSNQPQHF
NA	NA	TRBV2	TRBJ1-2	TGTGCCAGCAGTGAGAGTACATTAGGGTCCTATGGCTACACCTTC	CASSESTLGSYGYTF
few	TRBD2	TRBV7-3	TRBJ2-3	TGTGCCAGCAGCTTTTCGACTAGCTCAGATACGCAGTATTTT	CASSFSTSSDTQYF
NA	TRBD2	TRBV6-2/TRBV6-3	TRBJ2-1	TGTGCCAGCAGTTACTTCTCGGGGGGGGCCAGTGAGCAGTTCTTC	CASSYFSGGASEQFF
NA	TRBD1	TRBV2	TRBJ1-1	TGTGCCAGCAGTTTCCGGACAGGGGTCAAAAGGGGGTCCATGAACACTGAAGCTTTCTTT	CASSFRTGVKRGSMNTEAFF
NA	TRBD1	TRBV6-5	TRBJ1-5	TGTGCCAGCGGGACAGTCGAGAATAGCAATCAGCCCCAGCATTTT	CASGTVENSNQPQHF
once	NA	TRBV9	TRBJ1-1	TGTGCCAGCAGCGTAGTCCCAGGGGACATGATGAACACTGAAGCTTTCTTT	CASSVVPGDMMNTEAFF
NA	NA	TRBV5-1	TRBJ1-3	TGCGCCAGCAGCTTGAGGCAGGGTGACGGAAACACCATATATTTT	CASSLRQGDGNTIYF
NA	TRBD1	TRBV24-1	TRBJ1-4	TGTGCCACCAGTGATACGAGACAGGGAAAACTGTTTTTT	CATSDTRQGKLFF
NA	NA	TRBV19	TRBJ1-6	TGTGCCACCCAATCAGCGGGGTTCGAGGGTTCACCCCTCCACTTT	CATQSAGFEGSPLHF
once	NA	TRBV6-1	TRBJ1-5	TGTGCCAGCAGTGACCGTCAGCCCCAGCATTTT	CASSDRQPQHF
NA	NA	TRBV28	TRBJ1-1	TGTGCCAGCAGTTTTAAAGGTTATACTGAAGCTTTCTTT	CASSFKGYTEAFF
NA	TRBD2	TRBV11-1	TRBJ2-1	TGTGCCAGCAGCTTGGGACTAGCGGGGGGGTATAATGAGCAGTTCTTC	CASSLGLAGGYNEQFF
NA	TRBD1	TRBV28	TRBJ1-2	TGTGCCAGCAGAACCGGGACAGGGGAAGGATATGGCTACACCTTC	CASRTGTGEGYGYTF
NA	NA	TRBV30	TRBJ2-7	TGTGCCTGGAGTCCAAGGACAGCAGATATTTCTCGGGGTGGGCAGTACTTC	CAWSPRTADISRGGQYF
NA	NA	TRBV5-6	TRBJ1-5	TGTGCCAGCAGCTTTAGGGCCAATCAGCCCCAGCATTTT	CASSFRANQPQHF
NA	NA	TRBV11-2	TRBJ2-1	TGTGCCAGCAGCTTAAGGGCTAGTCGGCCCTACAATGAGCAGTTCTTC	CASSLRASRPYNEQFF
NA	NA	TRBV20-1	TRBJ2-7	TGCAGGGCTTACGAGCAGTACTTC	CRAYEQYF
once	TRBD2	TRBV7-2	TRBJ2-7	TGTGCCAGCAGCTTGTCTAGCGGGGGGTCCAGCTCCTACGAGCAGTACTTC	CASSLSSGGSSSYEQYF
NA	NA	TRBV6-1	TRBJ1-4	TGTGCCAGCAGTGAAGGGGGGTCTAATGAAAAACTGTTTTTT	CASSEGGSNEKLFF
NA	TRBD1	TRBV29-1	TRBJ2-7	TGCAGCGTTGTTTCACAGGGGAAGGTTTACGAGCAGTACTTC	CSVVSQGKVYEQYF